This T cell receptor (beta chain) is drawn from a study of T-cell reconstitution after alpha-beta-depleted transplantation in children. The TCRbeta library incorporated unique molecular identifiers. Via MiXCR, TCRdb re-called the PCR reads, giving one row per CDR3 protein. The sample has around 190,000 distinct CDR3 sequences; approximately 7% are singletons. This clonotype was detected many times. This sequence originates from a boy aged 2 to 10 with acute lymphoblastic leukemia, due to receive a stem cell transplant. The starting material was PBMCs, obtained before TCRalphabeta/CD19-depleted stem cell transplant.

CDR3 sequence reads: CASTQGAEQYF. The CDR3 region has the DNA TGTGCCAGCACCCAGGGGGCCGAGCAGTACTTC. The chain joins TRBV7-9 to TRBJ2-7; 8 bases align to TRBD1. CDR1 and CDR2 from the germline V gene are SEHNR and FQNEAQ (reference sequence). The CDR3 has 11 amino acids. V lost 7 bases, J lost 6 bases, and 2 bases stayed unmatched.